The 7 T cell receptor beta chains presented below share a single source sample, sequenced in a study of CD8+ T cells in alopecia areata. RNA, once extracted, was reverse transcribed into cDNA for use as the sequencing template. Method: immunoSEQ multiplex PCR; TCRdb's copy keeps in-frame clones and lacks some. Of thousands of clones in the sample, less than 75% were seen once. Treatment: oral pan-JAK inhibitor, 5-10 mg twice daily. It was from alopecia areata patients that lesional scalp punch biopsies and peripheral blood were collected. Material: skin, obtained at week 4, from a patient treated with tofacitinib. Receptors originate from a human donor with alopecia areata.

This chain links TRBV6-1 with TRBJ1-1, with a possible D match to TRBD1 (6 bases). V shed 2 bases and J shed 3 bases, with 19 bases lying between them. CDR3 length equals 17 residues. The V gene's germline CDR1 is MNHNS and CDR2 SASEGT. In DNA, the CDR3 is TGTGCCAGCAGTGAAAGTTGGACAGTCCATGTGTACACTGAAGCTTTCTTT. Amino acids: CASSESWTVHVYTEAFF.

CDR3 nucleotides: TGTGCCAGCAGCTTAGATCTGGACACTGAAGCTTTCTTT. It translates to CASSLDLDTEAFF. The chain joins TRBV11-2 to TRBJ1-1, with D unresolved. The germline V and J ends were trimmed by 0 bases and 3 bases, with 5 bases remaining between them. Germline CDR1 is SGHAT and CDR2 is FQNNGV. The CDR3 is 13 amino acids.

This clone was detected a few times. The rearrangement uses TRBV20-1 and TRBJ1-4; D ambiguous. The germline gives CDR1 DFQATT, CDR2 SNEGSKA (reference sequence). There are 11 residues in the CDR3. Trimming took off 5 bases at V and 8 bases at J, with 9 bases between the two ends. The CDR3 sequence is CSASRQEKLFF. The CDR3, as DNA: TGCAGTGCTTCTCGGCAGGAAAAACTGTTTTTT.

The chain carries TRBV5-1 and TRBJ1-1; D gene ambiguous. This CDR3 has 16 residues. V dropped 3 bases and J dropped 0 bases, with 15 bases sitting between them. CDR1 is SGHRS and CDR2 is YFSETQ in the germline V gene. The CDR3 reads CASSSSVGEMNTEAFF. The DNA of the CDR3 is TGCGCCAGCAGCTCGAGCGTCGGGGAAATGAACACTGAAGCTTTCTTT.

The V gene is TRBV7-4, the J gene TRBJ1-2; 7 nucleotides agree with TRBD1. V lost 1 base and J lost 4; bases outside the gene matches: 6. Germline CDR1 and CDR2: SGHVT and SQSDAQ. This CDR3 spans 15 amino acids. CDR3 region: CASSLGDSRSYGYTF. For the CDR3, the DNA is TGTGCCAGCAGCTTAGGGGACAGTCGCTCCTATGGCTACACCTTC.

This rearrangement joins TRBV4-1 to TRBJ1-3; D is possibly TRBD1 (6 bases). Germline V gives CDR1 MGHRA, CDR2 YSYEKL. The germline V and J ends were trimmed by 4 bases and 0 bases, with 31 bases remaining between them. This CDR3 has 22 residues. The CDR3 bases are TGCGCCAGCAGCCCCCTCCCAGGGGCGCTGGTGGATCTAGGATTCTCTGGAAACACCATATATTTT. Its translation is CASSPLPGALVDLGFSGNTIYF.

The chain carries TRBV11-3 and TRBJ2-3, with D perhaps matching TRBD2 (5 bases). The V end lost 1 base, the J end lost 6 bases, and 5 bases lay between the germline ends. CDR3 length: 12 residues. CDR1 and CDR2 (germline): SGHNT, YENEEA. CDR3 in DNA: TGTGCCAGCAGCTTAGGAGGGGATACGCAGTATTTT. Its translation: CASSLGGDTQYF.